Shown below are 4 T cell receptor beta chains from a single sample sequenced in a study of OX40 agonist ivuxolimab in advanced cancers. TCRdb's table, derived via immunoSEQ multiplex PCR, lists solely in-frame clones and lacks some. The table records around 30,000 clones, around 90% of them present only once. The input for sequencing was CD4+ or CD8+ T cells sorted from blood, taken in a trial of the OX40 agonist ivuxolimab. Source of these receptors: an adult with an advanced solid tumor such as melanoma, head and neck, liver or kidney cancer.

The rearrangement joins TRBV5-8 to TRBJ1-5; maybe TRBD1 (5 bases). The CDR3 has 14 amino acids. Germline-derived CDR1 and CDR2 are SGHTS and YDEGEE. Trimming cost V 2 bases and J 2 bases, with 8 bases left between them. CDR3 loop: CASSFIQGNQPQHF. The CDR3 DNA sequence: TGTGCCAGCAGCTTTATACAGGGCAATCAGCCCCAGCATTTT.

J is TRBJ2-3 and V is TRBV27; no reliable D call. The V and J ends lost 1 base and 0 bases respectively, with 8 bases between them. Looked up from germline, CDR1 is MNHEY and CDR2 is SMNVEV (reference sequence). This CDR3 comprises 15 residues. This chain's CDR3 is CASSLFTASTDTQYF. CDR3 DNA: TGTGCCAGCAGTTTATTCACCGCAAGCACAGATACGCAGTATTTT.

The chain employs TRBV5-1 and TRBJ2-7; D is perhaps TRBD2 (6 bases). Germline V gene sequence: CDR1 SGHRS, CDR2 YFSETQ. Trimming took 5 bases from V and 3 from J, leaving 12 bases between them. The CDR3 has 13 residues. The CDR3 loop is CASRASDYYEQYF. The CDR3 coding sequence is TGCGCCAGCAGGGCTAGCGATTACTACGAGCAGTACTTC.

This clone showed up just a few times. The rearrangement uses TRBV2 and TRBJ2-5; no clear D. With 8 bases removed from V and 0 bases from J, the gap between germline ends came to 10 bases. Germline CDR1 SNHLY, CDR2 FYNNEI. The CDR3 contains 13 residues. The CDR3 protein is CASFGLDQETQYF. The CDR3, as DNA: TGTGCCAGCTTTGGTTTGGACCAAGAGACCCAGTACTTC.